This entry features one T cell receptor beta chain sequence. What it binds is unknown. The sample belongs to a study of shared clonotypes between healthy human individuals. General study findings and limits: It was observed that approximately 5% of naive CD4 clonotypes were shared across a handful of donors.

The CDR3 extends over 13 amino acids. Germline lookup yields CDR1 MNHEY and CDR2 SMNVEV (reference sequence). The V end was cut by 2 bases, the J end by 3 bases, with 8 bases between. It was CD45RO-negative cells, positively selected for CCR7, that made up naive CD8 cells, with terminally differentiated effector memory CD45RA+ cells excluded. An even split of each subset's genomic DNA across several immunoSEQ plates was performed. Original data processing: ImmunoSEQ yielded junction-only sequences lacking quality scores, so filtering differed. Here immunoSEQ multiplex PCR was the method, and the copy in TCRdb shows in-frame clones only, minus some. Clone size and V and J calls were adopted from that table, with D and trimming inferred from the DNA. The sample has 550,000 to 750,000 clones, approximately 90% seen once.

Sequenced input: naive CD8+ T cells sorted from blood. This sequence originates from a man under 40 in good health. This chain connects TRBV27 to TRBJ2-7; D unclear. CDR3 sequence (DNA): TGTGCCAGCAGTTTAACAGACTTCTACGAGCAGTACTTC. This translates into CASSLTDFYEQYF.